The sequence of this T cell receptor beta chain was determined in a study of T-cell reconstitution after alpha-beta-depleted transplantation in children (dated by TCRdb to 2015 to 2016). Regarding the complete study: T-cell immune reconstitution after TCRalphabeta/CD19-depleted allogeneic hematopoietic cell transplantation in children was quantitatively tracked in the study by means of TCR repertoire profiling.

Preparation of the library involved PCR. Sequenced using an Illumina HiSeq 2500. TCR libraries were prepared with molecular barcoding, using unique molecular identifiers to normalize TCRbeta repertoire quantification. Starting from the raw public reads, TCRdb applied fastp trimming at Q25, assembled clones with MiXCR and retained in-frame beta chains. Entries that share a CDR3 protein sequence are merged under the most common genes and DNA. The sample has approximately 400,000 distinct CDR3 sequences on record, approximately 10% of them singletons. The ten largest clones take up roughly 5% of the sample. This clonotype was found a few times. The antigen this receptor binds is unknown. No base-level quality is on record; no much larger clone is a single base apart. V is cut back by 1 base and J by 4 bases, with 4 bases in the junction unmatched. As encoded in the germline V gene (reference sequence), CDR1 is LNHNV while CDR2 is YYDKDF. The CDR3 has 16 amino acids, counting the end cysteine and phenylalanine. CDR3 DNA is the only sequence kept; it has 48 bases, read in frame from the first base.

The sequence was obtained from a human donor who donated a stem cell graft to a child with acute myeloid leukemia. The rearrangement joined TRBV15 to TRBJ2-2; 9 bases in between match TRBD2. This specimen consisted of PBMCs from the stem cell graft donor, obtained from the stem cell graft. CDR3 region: CATSRGAGGGTGELFF. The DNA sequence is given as TGTGCCACCAGCAGAGGAGCGGGAGGTGGCACCGGGGAGCTGTTTTTT.